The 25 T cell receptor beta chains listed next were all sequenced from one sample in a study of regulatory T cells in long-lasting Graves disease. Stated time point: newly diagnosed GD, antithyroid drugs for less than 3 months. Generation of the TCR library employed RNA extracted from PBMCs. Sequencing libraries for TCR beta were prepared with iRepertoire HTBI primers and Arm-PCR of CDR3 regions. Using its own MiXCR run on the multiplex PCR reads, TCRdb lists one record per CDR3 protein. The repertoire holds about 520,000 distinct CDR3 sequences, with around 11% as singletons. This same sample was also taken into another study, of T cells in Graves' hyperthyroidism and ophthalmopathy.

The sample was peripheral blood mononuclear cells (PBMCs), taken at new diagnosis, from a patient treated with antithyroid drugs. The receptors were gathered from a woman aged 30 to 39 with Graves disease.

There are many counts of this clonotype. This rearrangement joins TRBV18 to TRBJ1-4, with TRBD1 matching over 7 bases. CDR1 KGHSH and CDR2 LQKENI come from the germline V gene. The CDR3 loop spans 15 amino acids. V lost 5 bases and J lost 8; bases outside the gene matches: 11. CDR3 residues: CASSSTRGIDEKLFF. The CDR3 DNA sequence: TGTGCCAGCTCATCGACCAGGGGGATCGACGAAAAACTGTTTTTT.

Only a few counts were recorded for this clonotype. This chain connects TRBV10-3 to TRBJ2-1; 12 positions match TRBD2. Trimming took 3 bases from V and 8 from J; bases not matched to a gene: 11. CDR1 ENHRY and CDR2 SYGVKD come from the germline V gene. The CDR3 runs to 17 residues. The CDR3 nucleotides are TGTGCCATCAGTGACCGCGAACTAGCGGGGGGAAGGGATGAGCAGTTCTTC. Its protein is CAISDRELAGGRDEQFF.

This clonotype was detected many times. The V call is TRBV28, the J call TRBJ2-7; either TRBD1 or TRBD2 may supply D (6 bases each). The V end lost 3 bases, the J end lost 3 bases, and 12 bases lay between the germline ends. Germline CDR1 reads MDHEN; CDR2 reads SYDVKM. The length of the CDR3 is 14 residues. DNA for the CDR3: TGTGCCAGCAGTTTTTACGGGGGCCTCTACGAGCAGTACTTC. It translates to CASSFYGGLYEQYF.

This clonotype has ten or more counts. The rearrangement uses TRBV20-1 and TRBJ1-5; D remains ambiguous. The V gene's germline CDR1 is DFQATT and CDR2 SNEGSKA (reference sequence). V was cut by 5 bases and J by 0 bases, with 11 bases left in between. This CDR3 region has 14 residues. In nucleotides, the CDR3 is TGCAGTGCTTCCGGGCTCAATAGCAATCAGCCCCAGCATTTT. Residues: CSASGLNSNQPQHF.

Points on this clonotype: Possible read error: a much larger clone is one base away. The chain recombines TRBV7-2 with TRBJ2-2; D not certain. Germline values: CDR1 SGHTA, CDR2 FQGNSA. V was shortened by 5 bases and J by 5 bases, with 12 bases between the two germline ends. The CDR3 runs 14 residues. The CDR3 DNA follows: TGTGCCAGCAGCCCCCCCAGGTTTACCGGGGAGCTGTTTTTT. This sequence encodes CASSPPRFTGELFF.

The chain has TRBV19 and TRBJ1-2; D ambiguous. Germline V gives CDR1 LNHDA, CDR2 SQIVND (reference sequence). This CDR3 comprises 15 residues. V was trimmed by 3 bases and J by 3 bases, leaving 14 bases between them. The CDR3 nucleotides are TGTGCCAGTAGTATCGATTCGGGGATTGACTATGGCTACACCTTC. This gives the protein CASSIDSGIDYGYTF.

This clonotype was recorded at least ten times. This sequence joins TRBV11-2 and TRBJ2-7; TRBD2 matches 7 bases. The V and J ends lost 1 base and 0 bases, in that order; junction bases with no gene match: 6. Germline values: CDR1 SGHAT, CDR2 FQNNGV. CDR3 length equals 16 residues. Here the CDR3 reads CASSLASQRGSYEQYF. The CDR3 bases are TGTGCCAGCAGCTTAGCTTCCCAGCGGGGCTCCTACGAGCAGTACTTC.

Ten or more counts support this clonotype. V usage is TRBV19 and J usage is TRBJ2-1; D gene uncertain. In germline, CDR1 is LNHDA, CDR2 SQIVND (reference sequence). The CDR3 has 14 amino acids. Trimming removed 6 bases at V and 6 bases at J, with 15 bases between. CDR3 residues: CASSPRGVINEQFF. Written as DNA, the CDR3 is TGTGCCAGTAGCCCCCGCGGAGTTATCAATGAGCAGTTCTTC.

This CDR3 is CASSDRYQPQHF. The CDR3 nucleotides read TGTGCCAGCAGTGACAGGTATCAGCCCCAGCATTTT. The genes are TRBV12-3 or TRBV12-4 and TRBJ1-5; perhaps TRBD1 as D (6 bases). V was shortened by 5 bases and J by 5 bases, with 7 bases between the two germline ends. This CDR3 is 12 amino acids long.

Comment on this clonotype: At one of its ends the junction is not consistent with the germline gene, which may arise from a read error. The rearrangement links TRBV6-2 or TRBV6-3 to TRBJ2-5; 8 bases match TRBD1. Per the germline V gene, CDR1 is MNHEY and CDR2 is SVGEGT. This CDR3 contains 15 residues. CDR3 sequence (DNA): TGTGCCACCAGTGATGTGACAGGGGCAGGGGAGACCCAGCACTTC. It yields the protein CATSDVTGAGETQHF.

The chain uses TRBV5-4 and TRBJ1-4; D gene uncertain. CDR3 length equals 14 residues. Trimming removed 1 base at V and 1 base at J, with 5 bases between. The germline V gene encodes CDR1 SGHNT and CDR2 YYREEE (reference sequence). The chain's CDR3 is CASSLWGTNEKLFF. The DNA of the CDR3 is TGTGCCAGCAGCTTGTGGGGAACTAATGAAAAACTGTTTTTT.

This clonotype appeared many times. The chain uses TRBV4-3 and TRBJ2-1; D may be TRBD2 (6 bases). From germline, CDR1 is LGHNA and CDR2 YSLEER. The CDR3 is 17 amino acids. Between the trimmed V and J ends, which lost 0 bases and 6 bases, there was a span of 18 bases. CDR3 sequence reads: CASSQDLWGLDPNEQFF. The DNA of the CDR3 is TGCGCCAGCAGCCAAGATCTTTGGGGACTGGACCCCAATGAGCAGTTCTTC.

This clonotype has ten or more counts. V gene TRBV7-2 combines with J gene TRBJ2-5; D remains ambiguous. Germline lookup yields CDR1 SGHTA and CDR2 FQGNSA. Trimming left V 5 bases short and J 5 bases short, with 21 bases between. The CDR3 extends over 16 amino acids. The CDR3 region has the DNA TGTGCCAGCAGCCCGATAGGGCCCACGGCGAGTGAGACCCAGTACTTC. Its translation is CASSPIGPTASETQYF.

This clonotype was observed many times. The CDR3 reads CATSRDPGGPGYTF. The CDR3, as DNA: TGTGCCACCAGCAGAGATCCAGGGGGACCAGGCTACACCTTC. This rearrangement joins TRBV15 to TRBJ1-2, with 7 bases lining up with TRBD1. This CDR3 is built from 14 residues. Trimming took 0 bases from V and 8 from J; bases not matched to a gene: 6. CDR1 LNHNV and CDR2 YYDKDF come from the germline V gene (reference sequence). The full variable domain, its missing parts supplied by reference TRBV15 and TRBJ1-2, is DAMVIQNPRYQVTQFGKPVTLSCSQTLNHNVMYWYQQKSSQAPKLLFHYYDKDFNNEADTPDNFQSRRPNTSFCFLDIRSPGLGDTAMYLCATSRDPGGPGYTFGSGTRLTVV.

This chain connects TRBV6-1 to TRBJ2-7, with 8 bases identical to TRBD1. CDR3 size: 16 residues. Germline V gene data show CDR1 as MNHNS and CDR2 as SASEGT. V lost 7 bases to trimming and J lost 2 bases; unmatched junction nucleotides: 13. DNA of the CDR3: TGTGCCAGCAATAGTATGCGGTCAGGGGGCACCTACGAGCAGTACTTC. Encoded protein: CASNSMRSGGTYEQYF.

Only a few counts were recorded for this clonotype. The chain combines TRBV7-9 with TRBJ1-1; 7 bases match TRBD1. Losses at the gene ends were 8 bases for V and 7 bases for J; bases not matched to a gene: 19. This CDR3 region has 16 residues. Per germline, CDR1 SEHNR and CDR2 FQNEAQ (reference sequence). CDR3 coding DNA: TGTGCCAGCGCGGATGGTTGGCACAGGGGCCTTAGTGAAGCTTTCTTT. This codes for CASADGWHRGLSEAFF.

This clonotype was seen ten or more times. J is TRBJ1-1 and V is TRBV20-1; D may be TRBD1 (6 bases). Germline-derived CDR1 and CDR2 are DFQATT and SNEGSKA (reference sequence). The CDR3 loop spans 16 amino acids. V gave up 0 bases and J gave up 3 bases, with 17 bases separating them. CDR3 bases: TGCAGTGCTAGAGATCGGGGGGGGGCATCGGACACTGAAGCTTTCTTT. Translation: CSARDRGGASDTEAFF.

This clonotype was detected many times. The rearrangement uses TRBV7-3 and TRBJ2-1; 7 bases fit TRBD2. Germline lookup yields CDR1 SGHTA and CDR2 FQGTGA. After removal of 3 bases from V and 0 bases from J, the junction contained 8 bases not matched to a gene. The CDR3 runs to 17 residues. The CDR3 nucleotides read TGTGCCAGCAGCTTGCAAGGCGGGAGCCGCTCCTACAATGAGCAGTTCTTC. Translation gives CASSLQGGSRSYNEQFF.

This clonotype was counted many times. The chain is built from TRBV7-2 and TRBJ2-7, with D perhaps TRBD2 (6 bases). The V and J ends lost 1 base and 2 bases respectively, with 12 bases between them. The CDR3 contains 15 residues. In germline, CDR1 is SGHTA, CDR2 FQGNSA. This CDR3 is CASSLGGGVPYEQYF. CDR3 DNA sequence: TGTGCCAGCAGCTTAGGGGGAGGAGTCCCCTACGAGCAGTACTTC. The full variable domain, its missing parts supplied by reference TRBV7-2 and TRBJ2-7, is GAGVSQSPSNKVTEKGKDVELRCDPISGHTALYWYRQSLGQGLEFLIYFQGNSAPDKSGLPSDRFSAERTGGSVSTLTIQRTQQEDSAVYLCASSLGGGVPYEQYFGPGTRLTVT.

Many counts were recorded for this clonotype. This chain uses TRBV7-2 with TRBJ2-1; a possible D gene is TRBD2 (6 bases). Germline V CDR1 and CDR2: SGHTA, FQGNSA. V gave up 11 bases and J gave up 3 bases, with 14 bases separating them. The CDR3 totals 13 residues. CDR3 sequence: CASGAGFYNEQFF. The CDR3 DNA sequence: TGTGCCTCCGGGGCGGGATTCTACAATGAGCAGTTCTTC.

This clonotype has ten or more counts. The DNA of the CDR3 is TGCGCCAGCAGCCAAGGCCCTGCTGGGCGGGAGGGGTTATACGAGCAGTACTTC. It encodes CASSQGPAGREGLYEQYF. The chain joins TRBV4-1 to TRBJ2-7; 9 bases map to TRBD2. The CDR3 totals 18 residues. Trimming took 1 base from V and 4 from J; bases not matched to a gene: 14. CDR1 and CDR2 (germline): MGHRA, YSYEKL.

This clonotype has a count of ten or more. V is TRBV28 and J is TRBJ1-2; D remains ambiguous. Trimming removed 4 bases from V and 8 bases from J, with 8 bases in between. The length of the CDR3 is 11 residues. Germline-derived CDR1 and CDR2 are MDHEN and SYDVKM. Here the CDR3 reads CASSSREGYTF. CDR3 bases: TGTGCCAGCAGTTCCCGGGAGGGCTACACCTTC.

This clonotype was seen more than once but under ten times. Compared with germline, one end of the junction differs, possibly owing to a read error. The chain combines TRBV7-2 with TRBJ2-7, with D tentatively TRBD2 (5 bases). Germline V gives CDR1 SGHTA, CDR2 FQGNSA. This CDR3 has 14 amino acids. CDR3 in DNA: TGTGTCAGCAGCTCTGGACTGAGCTCCTACGAGCAGTACTTC. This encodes CVSSSGLSSYEQYF.

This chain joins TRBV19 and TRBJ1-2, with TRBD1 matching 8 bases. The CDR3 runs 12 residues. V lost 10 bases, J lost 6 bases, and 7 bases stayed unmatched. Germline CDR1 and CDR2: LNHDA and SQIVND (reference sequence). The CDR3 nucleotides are TGTGCCACACTGACAGGGGCGAATGGCTACACCTTC. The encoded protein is CATLTGANGYTF.

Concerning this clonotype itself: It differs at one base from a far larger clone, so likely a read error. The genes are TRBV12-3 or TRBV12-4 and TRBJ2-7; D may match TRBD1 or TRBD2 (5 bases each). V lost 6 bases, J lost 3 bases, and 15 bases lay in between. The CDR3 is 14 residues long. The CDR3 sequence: CASRGPFDGYEQYF. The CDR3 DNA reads TGTGCCAGCAGGGGACCCTTTGATGGCTACGAGCAGTACTTC.